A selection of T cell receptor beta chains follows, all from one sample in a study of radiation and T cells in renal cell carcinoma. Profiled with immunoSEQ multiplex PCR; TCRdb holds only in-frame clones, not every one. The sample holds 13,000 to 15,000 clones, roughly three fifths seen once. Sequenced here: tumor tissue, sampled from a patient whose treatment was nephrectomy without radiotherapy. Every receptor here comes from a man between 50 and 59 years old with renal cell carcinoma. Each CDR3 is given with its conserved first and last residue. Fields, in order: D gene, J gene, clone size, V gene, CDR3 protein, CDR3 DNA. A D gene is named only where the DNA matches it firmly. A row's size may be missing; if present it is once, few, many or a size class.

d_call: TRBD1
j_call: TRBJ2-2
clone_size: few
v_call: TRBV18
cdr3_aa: CASSPSRGTGELFF
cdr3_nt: TGTGCCAGCTCACCATCCAGGGGGACCGGGGAGCTGTTTTTT

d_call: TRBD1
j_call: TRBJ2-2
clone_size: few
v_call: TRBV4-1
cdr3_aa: CASSQKGTGEKRTGELFF
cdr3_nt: TGCGCCAGCAGCCAAAAAGGGACAGGGGAAAAGAGGACCGGGGAGCTGTTTTTT

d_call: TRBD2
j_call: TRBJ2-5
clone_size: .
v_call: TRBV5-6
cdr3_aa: CASSSLSGGAGETQYF
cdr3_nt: TGTGCCAGCAGCTCCCTTAGCGGGGGGGCGGGAGAGACCCAGTACTTC

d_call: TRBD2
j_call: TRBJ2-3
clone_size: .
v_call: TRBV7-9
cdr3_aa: CASSLGLAGGPADTQYF
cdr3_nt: TGTGCCAGCAGCTTAGGACTAGCGGGGGGGCCTGCAGATACGCAGTATTTT

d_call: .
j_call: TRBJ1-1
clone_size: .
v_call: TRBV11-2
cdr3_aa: CASSFGTSFTEAFF
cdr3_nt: TGTGCCAGCAGCTTCGGGACGTCATTTACTGAAGCTTTCTTT

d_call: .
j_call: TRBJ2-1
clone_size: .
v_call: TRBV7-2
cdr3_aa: CASSSLTSSHEQFF
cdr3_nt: TGTGCCAGCAGCTCATTGACTAGTAGCCATGAGCAGTTCTTC

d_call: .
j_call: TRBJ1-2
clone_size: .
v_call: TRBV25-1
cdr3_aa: CASSVEGRGSYTF
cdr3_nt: TGTGCCAGCAGTGTGGAGGGGAGGGGAAGCTACACCTTC

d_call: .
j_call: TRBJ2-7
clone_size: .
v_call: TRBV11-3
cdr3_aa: CASSPPTGKGEQYF
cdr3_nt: TGTGCCAGCAGCCCACCTACAGGGAAGGGCGAGCAGTACTTC

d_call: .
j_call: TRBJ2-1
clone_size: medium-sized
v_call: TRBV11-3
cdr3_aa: CASSLTVSNEQFF
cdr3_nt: TGTGCCAGCAGCTTAACAGTCTCCAATGAGCAGTTCTTC

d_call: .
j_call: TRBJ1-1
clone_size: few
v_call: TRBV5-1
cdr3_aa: CASSLLVENTEAFF
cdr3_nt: TGCGCCAGCAGCTTGCTTGTGGAGAACACTGAAGCTTTCTTT

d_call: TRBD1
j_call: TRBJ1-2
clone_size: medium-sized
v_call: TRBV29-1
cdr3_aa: CSVEGVQGSGYTF
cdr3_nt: TGCAGCGTTGAGGGAGTACAGGGGAGCGGCTACACCTTC

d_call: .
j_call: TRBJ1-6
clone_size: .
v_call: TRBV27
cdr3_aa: CASSLSLGSSYNSPLHF
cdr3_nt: TGTGCCAGCAGTTTAAGTCTCGGCAGCTCCTATAATTCACCCCTCCACTTT

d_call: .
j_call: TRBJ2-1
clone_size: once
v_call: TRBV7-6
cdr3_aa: CASSLALGFSLEQFF
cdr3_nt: TGTGCCAGCAGCTTAGCGTTAGGTTTTAGTTTGGAGCAGTTCTTC

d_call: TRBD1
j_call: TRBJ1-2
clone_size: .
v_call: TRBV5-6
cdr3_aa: CASTFPGQGLSGYTF
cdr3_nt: TGTGCCAGCACTTTTCCGGGACAGGGGTTGTCTGGCTACACCTTC

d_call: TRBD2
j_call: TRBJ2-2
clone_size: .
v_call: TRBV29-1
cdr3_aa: CSVGGVNTGELFF
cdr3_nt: TGCAGCGTCGGGGGGGTAAACACCGGGGAGCTGTTTTTT

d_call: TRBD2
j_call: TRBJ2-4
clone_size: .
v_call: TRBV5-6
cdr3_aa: CASSLVSGGRGNIQYF
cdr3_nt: TGTGCCAGCAGCTTGGTTAGCGGGGGGAGAGGGAACATTCAGTACTTC

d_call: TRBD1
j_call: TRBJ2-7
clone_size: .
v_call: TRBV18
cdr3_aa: CASSPGTGLLKQYF
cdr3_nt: TGTGCCAGCTCACCCGGGACAGGGCTTTTGAAGCAGTACTTC

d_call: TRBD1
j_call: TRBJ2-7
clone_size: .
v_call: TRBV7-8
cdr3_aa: CASSSDSGTGGAWQYF
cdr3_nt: TGTGCCAGCAGCTCCGATTCCGGGACAGGGGGCGCATGGCAGTACTTC

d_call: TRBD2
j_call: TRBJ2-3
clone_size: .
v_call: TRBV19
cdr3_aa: CASSMTSGGAATDTQYF
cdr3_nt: TGTGCCAGTAGTATGACTAGCGGGGGGGCCGCCACAGATACGCAGTATTTT

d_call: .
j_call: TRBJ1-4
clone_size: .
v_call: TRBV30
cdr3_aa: CAWSVQRGTNEKLFF
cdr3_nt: TGTGCCTGGAGTGTACAGCGAGGAACTAATGAAAAACTGTTTTTT

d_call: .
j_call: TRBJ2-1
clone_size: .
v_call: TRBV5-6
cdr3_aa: CASSEAIKNSYNEQFF
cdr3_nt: TGTGCCAGCAGCGAAGCAATTAAAAACTCCTACAATGAGCAGTTCTTC

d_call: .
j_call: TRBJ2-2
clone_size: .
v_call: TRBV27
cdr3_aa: CASRGVGELFF
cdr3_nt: TGTGCCAGCAGGGGGGTCGGGGAGCTGTTTTTT

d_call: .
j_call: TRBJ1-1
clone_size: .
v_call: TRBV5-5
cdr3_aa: CASSLGPVITEAFF
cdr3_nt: TGTGCCAGCAGCTTGGGTCCCGTGATCACTGAAGCTTTCTTT

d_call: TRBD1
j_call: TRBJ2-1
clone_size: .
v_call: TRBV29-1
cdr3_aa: CSVDGTGAEQFF
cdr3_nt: TGCAGCGTTGACGGAACAGGGGCTGAGCAGTTCTTC

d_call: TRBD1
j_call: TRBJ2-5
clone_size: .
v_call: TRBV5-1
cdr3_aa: CASGWTGGEETQYF
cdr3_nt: TGCGCCAGCGGCTGGACAGGGGGCGAAGAGACCCAGTACTTC

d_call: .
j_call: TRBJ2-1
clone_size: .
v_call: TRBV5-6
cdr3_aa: CASSRVYNEQFF
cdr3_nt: TGTGCCAGCAGCCGCGTTTACAATGAGCAGTTCTTC

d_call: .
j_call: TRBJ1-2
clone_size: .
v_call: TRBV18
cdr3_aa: CASSPIETGYYGYTF
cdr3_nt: TGTGCCAGCTCACCAATTGAAACAGGTTACTATGGCTACACCTTC

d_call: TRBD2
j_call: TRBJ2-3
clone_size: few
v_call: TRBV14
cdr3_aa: CASSPFLADLTDTQYF
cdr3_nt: TGTGCCAGCAGCCCCTTCCTAGCGGACCTCACAGATACGCAGTATTTT